This TCR beta chain emerged from a study of T-cell memory formation after mild COVID-19. V dropped 2 bases and J dropped 3; count of bases not matched to a gene: 2. Germline loops: CDR1 LGHNA, CDR2 YNFKEQ. This CDR3 region has 15 residues. MiXCR, run by TCRdb on the 5' RACE reads, gives a single entry per CDR3 protein. The sample yields approximately 150,000 distinct CDR3 sequences, roughly a fifth seen once. This sequence joins TRBV4-2 and TRBJ2-7; 12 positions match TRBD2. Sample: PBMCs or a T cell subset sorted from them (not recorded which). The source of this sequence is an adult woman who had mild COVID-19 (a few samples of this study predate the infection). Cell type and time point are not known. The CDR3, as DNA: TGTGCCAGCAGCCAAACTAGCGGGGGGCGCTACGAGCAGTACTTC. This encodes CASSQTSGGRYEQYF.